This TCR beta chain originates from a study of graft-versus-host responses after intestinal transplantation. About the research overall: Anti-thymocyte globulin induction preceded 2 to 4 years of tacrolimus and steroid maintenance in all recipients.

Assay: immunoSEQ multiplex PCR; the TCRdb copy retains only in-frame clones and omits some. The table records tens of thousands of clones, more than 75% of them present only once. To note about this clone: Its antigen remains unknown.

The CDR3 runs to 15 residues. The V gene lost 1 base and the J gene lost 0 bases, with 13 bases spanning the gap. The germline gives CDR1 GTSNPN, CDR2 SVGIG (reference sequence). Study-wide findings and caveats: In patients with graft-donor T cell macrochimerism, allograft graft-versus-host to host-versus-graft clonal ratios were high. Present in recipient marrow, GvH clones included some that appeared first in ileum or blood. GvH clone levels peaked in circulation, and this peak was associated with early post-transplant HvG declines.

J is TRBJ2-7 and V is TRBV30; a weak D match, TRBD1 (6 bases). This sequence was found in a human donor who was the organ donor for an intestinal transplant. The specimen comprised unstimulated CD8+ T cells sorted from spleen or lymph node cells, sampled before transplant. This chain's CDR3 is CAWSANQGYSYEQYF. The CDR3 DNA reads TGTGCCTGGAGTGCCAACCAGGGGTACTCCTACGAGCAGTACTTC.